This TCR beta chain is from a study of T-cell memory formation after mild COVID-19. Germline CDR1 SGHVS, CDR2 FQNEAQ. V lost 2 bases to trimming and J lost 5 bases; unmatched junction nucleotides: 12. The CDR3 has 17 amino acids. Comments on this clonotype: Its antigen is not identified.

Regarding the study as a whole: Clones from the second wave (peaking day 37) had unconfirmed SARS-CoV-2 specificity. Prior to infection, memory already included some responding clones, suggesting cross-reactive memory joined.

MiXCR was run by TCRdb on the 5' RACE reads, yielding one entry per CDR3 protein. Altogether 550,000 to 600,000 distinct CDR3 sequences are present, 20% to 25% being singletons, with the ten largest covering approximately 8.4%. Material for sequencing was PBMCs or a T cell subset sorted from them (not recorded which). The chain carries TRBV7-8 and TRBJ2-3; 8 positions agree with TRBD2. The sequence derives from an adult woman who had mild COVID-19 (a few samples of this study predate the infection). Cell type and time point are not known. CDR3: CASSLMAGGRFRDTQYF. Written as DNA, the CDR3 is TGTGCCAGCAGCTTAATGGCGGGGGGTCGATTCCGAGATACGCAGTATTTT.